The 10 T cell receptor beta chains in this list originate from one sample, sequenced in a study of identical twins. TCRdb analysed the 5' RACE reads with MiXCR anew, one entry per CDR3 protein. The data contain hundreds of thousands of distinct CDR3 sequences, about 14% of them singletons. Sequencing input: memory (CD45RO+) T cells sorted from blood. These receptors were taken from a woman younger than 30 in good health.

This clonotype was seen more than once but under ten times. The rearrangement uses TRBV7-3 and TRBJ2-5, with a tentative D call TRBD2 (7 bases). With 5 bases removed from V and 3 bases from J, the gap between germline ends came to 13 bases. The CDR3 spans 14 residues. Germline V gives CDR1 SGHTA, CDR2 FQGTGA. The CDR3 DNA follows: TGTGCCAGCAGCCTCGGGGGGCCGAAAGAGACCCAGTACTTC. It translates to CASSLGGPKETQYF. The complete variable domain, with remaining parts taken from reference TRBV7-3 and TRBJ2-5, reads GAGVSQTPSNKVTEKGKYVELRCDPISGHTALYWYRQSLGQGPEFLIYFQGTGAADDSGLPNDRFFAVRPEGSVSTLKIQRTERGDSAVYLCASSLGGPKETQYFGPGTRLLVL.

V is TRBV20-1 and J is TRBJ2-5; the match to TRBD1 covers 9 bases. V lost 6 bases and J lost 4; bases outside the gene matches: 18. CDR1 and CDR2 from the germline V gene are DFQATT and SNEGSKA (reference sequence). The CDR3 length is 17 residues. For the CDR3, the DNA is TGCAGTGCCCGCGGACAGGGGCCCCAAACCTTAACAGAGACCCAGTACTTC. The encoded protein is CSARGQGPQTLTETQYF.

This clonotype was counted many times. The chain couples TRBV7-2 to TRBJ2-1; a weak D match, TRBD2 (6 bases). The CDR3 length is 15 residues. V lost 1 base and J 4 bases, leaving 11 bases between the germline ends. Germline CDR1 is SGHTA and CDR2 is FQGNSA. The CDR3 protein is CASSLVGGAYNEQFF. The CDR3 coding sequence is TGTGCCAGCAGCTTAGTTGGCGGGGCTTACAATGAGCAGTTCTTC.

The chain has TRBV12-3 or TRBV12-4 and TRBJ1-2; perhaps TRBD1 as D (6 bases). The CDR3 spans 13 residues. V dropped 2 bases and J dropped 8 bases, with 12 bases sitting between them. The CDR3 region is CASSLNTGKGYTF. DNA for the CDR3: TGTGCCAGCAGTTTAAATACAGGGAAAGGCTACACCTTC.

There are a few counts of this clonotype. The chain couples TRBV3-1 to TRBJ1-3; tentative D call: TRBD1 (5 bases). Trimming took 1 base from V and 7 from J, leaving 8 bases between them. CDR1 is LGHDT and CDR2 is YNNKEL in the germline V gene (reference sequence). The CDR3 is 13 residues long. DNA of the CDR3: TGTGCCAGCAGCCAAGGAAGACAGAACACCATATATTTT. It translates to CASSQGRQNTIYF.

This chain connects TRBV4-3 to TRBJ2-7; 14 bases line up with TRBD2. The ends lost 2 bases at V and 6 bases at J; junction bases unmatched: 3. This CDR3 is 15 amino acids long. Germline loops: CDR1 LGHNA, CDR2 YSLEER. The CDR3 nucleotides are TGCGCCAGCAGCCAAACGGGGACTAGCGGGAGCGAGCAGTACTTC. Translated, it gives CASSQTGTSGSEQYF.

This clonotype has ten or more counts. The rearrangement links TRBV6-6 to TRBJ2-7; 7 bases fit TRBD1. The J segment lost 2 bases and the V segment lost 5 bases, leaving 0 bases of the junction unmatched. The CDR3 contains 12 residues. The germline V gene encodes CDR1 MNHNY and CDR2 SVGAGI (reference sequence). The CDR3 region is CASSGTAYEQYF. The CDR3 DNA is TGTGCCAGCAGTGGGACAGCCTACGAGCAGTACTTC.

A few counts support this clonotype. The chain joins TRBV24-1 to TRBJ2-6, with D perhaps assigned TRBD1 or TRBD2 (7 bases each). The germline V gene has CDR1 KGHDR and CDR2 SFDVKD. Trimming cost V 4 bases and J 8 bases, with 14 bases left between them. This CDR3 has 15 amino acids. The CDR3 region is CATSDPRGGTNVLTF. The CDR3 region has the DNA TGTGCCACCAGTGACCCCAGGGGGGGTACCAACGTCCTGACTTTC.

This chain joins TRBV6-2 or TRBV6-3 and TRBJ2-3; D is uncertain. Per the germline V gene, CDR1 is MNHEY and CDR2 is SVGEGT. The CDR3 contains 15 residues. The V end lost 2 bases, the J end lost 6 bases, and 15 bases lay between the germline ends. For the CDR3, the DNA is TGTGCCAGCAGTTACCAGCCACGACCCGGGGATACGCAGTATTTT. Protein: CASSYQPRPGDTQYF.

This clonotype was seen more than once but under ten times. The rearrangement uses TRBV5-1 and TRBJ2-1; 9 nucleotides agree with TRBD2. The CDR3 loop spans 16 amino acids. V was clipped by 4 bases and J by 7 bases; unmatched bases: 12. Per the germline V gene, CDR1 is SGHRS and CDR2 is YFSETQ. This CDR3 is CASSPDILAGGNEQFF. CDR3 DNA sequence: TGCGCCAGCAGCCCCGATATACTAGCGGGTGGGAATGAGCAGTTCTTC.